This T cell receptor (beta chain) was profiled in a study of T cells in Graves' hyperthyroidism and ophthalmopathy. General study points: Appearing also in blood were most of the thyroid clonotypes expanded above 0.001. Prediction of ophthalmopathy progression came a median around 6 months pre-onset.

Amplified TCR beta CDR3 regions came from RNA transcripts. RT-PCR in the first round (using the HTBI primer set) targeted the TCR CDR3. TCRdb ran MiXCR on the multiplex PCR reads and lists one entry per CDR3 protein. Among around 660,000 distinct CDR3 sequences, 45% were seen once, and the ten largest hold roughly 7.2%. There are a few counts of this clonotype. What it binds is unknown. CDR1 and CDR2 (germline): SQVTM, ANQGSEA. The V gene end was trimmed by 7 bases and the J gene end by 5 bases; junction bases not matched to a gene: 14. The CDR3 covers 15 residues. This receptor was identified in an adult man with Graves' disease, either hyperthyroidism or ophthalmopathy (not recorded which). Material: peripheral blood or thyroid tissue (not recorded which). The rearrangement joins TRBV29-1 to TRBJ1-1; 9 nucleotides match TRBD1. The CDR3, as DNA: TGCAGCGGACGGACAGGGGAGACCGGCCCGACTGAAGCTTTCTTT. This codes for CSGRTGETGPTEAFF.